The rows below give T cell receptor beta chains drawn from one sample of a study of response to subunit inactivated influenza vaccine. TCRdb itself ran the RT-PCR reads through MiXCR, one entry per CDR3 protein. The data show some 500,000 distinct CDR3 sequences, about 25% seen once. The input for sequencing was CD4+ T cells sorted from PBMCs, taken roughly 5 days after vaccination. These TCRs come from a man over 45 who received an inactivated influenza vaccine. Each CDR3 is given with its conserved first and last residue. The order of the fields is J gene, D gene, clone size, V gene, CDR3 protein, CDR3 DNA. The D gene is left open where the match is weak. Clone size, where shown, is once, few, many, or a class for clones that have expanded.

J: TRBJ2-1; D: -; size: few; V: TRBV15; CDR3: CATSRDLGSSYNEQFF; DNA: TGTGCCACCAGCAGAGATCTAGGGAGCTCCTACAATGAGCAGTTCTTC
J: TRBJ1-5; D: -; size: -; V: TRBV28; CDR3: CASNQRGVSQPQHF; DNA: TGTGCCAGCAACCAACGGGGGGTTAGCCAGCCCCAGCATTTT
J: TRBJ1-2; D: TRBD1; size: few; V: TRBV6-5; CDR3: CASSSQTGYRTDYGYTF; DNA: TGTGCCAGCAGTTCCCAGACAGGGTATAGAACTGACTATGGCTACACCTTC
J: TRBJ2-5; D: -; size: few; V: TRBV7-8; CDR3: CASSQIRGGSSETQYF; DNA: TGTGCCAGCAGCCAAATAAGGGGGGGCTCCTCAGAGACCCAGTACTTC
J: TRBJ2-7; D: -; size: -; V: TRBV5-1; CDR3: CASSFGGRQYF; DNA: TGCGCCAGCAGCTTTGGGGGGCGTCAGTACTTC
J: TRBJ1-5; D: -; size: -; V: TRBV28; CDR3: CASSLRGVGGQPQHF; DNA: TGTGCCAGCAGTTTACGGGGGGTAGGAGGGCAGCCCCAGCATTTT
J: TRBJ2-7; D: TRBD2; size: -; V: TRBV6-1; CDR3: CASSSYMYSGRAYEQYF; DNA: TGTGCCAGCAGCTCCTACATGTATAGCGGGAGGGCCTACGAGCAGTACTTC
J: TRBJ2-3; D: TRBD2; size: few; V: TRBV6-2/TRBV6-3; CDR3: CASRSSGGTDTQYF; DNA: TGTGCCAGCAGGTCCAGCGGGGGCACAGATACGCAGTATTTT
J: TRBJ2-5; D: TRBD2; size: -; V: TRBV7-2; CDR3: CASSSGMSIQETQYF; DNA: TGTGCCAGCTCTAGCGGGATGAGTATCCAAGAGACCCAGTACTTC
J: TRBJ2-1; D: TRBD2; size: -; V: TRBV7-1; CDR3: CASSSAWREGELSYYNEQFF; DNA: TGTGCCAGCAGCTCAGCGTGGCGGGAGGGCGAATTAAGCTACTACAATGAGCAGTTCTTC
J: TRBJ1-4; D: -; size: -; V: TRBV29-1; CDR3: CSDGQTATNEKLFF; DNA: TGCAGCGATGGACAGACTGCAACTAATGAAAAACTGTTTTTT
J: TRBJ2-3; D: TRBD1; size: few; V: TRBV7-2; CDR3: CASSLQGLGVTDTQYF; DNA: TGTGCCAGCAGCCTACAGGGGCTGGGGGTCACAGATACGCAGTATTTT
J: TRBJ2-1; D: TRBD1; size: -; V: TRBV11-2; CDR3: CASSLVLGQGSNEQFF; DNA: TGTGCCAGCAGCTTAGTGCTCGGACAGGGGAGCAATGAGCAGTTCTTC
J: TRBJ1-2; D: TRBD1; size: -; V: TRBV9; CDR3: CASSVGGQNLYGYTF; DNA: TGTGCCAGCAGCGTTGGGGGACAGAACCTCTATGGCTACACCTTC
J: TRBJ2-3; D: -; size: -; V: TRBV14; CDR3: CASSQGLPGDTQYF; DNA: TGTGCCAGCAGCCAAGGACTCCCAGGAGATACGCAGTATTTT
J: TRBJ2-3; D: TRBD2; size: -; V: TRBV18; CDR3: CASSPPAAGTGDTQYF; DNA: TGTGCCAGCTCACCACCGGCAGCGGGGACTGGAGATACGCAGTATTTT
J: TRBJ2-7; D: TRBD1; size: few; V: TRBV6-1; CDR3: CASSGSPGTVYEQYF; DNA: TGTGCCAGCAGTGGCTCTCCCGGGACAGTCTACGAGCAGTACTTC
J: TRBJ1-4; D: -; size: -; V: TRBV7-2; CDR3: CASSLVRGANEKLFF; DNA: TGTGCCAGCAGCTTAGTACGGGGGGCTAATGAAAAACTGTTTTTT
J: TRBJ2-1; D: -; size: -; V: TRBV7-9; CDR3: CASSLMIEQFF; DNA: TGTGCCAGCAGCTTAATGATTGAGCAGTTCTTC
J: TRBJ1-4; D: -; size: -; V: TRBV5-6; CDR3: CASSYGGSTNEKLFF; DNA: TGTGCCAGCAGCTATGGGGGATCAACTAATGAAAAACTGTTTTTT
J: TRBJ1-3; D: -; size: -; V: TRBV29-1; CDR3: CSVLTGTGGNTIYF; DNA: TGCAGCGTTCTAACTGGGACGGGCGGAAACACCATATATTTT
J: TRBJ2-1; D: -; size: -; V: TRBV10-3; CDR3: CATSTSSYNEQFF; DNA: TGTGCCACTAGCACAAGCTCCTACAATGAGCAGTTCTTC
J: TRBJ2-1; D: -; size: -; V: TRBV7-9; CDR3: CASSQGRSSYNEQFF; DNA: TGTGCCAGCAGCCAAGGTCGGAGCTCCTACAATGAGCAGTTCTTC
J: TRBJ2-7; D: -; size: -; V: TRBV4-1; CDR3: CASSHQGTDEQYF; DNA: TGCGCCAGCAGCCACCAGGGGACCGACGAGCAGTACTTC
J: TRBJ2-1; D: -; size: many; V: TRBV9; CDR3: CASSVAGGTYNEQFF; DNA: TGTGCCAGCAGCGTAGCCGGGGGTACTTACAATGAGCAGTTCTTC
J: TRBJ2-4; D: -; size: -; V: TRBV12-3/TRBV12-4; CDR3: CASSLASLNLAKNIQYF; DNA: TGTGCCAGCAGTTTAGCGTCACTTAATCTAGCCAAAAACATTCAGTACTTC
J: TRBJ1-4; D: -; size: -; V: TRBV20-1; CDR3: CSPATRGNEKLFF; DNA: TGCAGTCCCGCCACCAGGGGTAATGAAAAACTGTTTTTT
J: TRBJ2-1; D: TRBD2; size: many; V: TRBV7-8; CDR3: CASSHSAGGSHEQFF; DNA: TGTGCCAGCAGCCACTCCGCGGGAGGGAGCCATGAGCAGTTCTTC
J: TRBJ1-5; D: -; size: -; V: TRBV14; CDR3: CASSQGPREPQHF; DNA: TGTGCCAGCAGCCAGGGGCCAAGGGAGCCCCAGCATTTT
J: TRBJ2-2; D: TRBD2; size: -; V: TRBV12-3/TRBV12-4; CDR3: CASSFASGGGLFF; DNA: TGTGCCAGCAGTTTCGCCTCGGGGGGGGGGCTGTTTTTT
J: TRBJ2-1; D: -; size: -; V: TRBV7-2; CDR3: CASSPQPNEQFF; DNA: TGTGCCAGCAGCCCCCAGCCGAATGAGCAGTTCTTC
J: TRBJ1-1; D: TRBD1; size: -; V: TRBV29-1; CDR3: CSVADRGFGEAFF; DNA: TGCAGCGTAGCGGACAGGGGTTTCGGTGAAGCTTTCTTT
J: TRBJ1-4; D: -; size: -; V: TRBV4-2; CDR3: CASSQDLGRAEKLFF; DNA: TGTGCCAGCAGCCAAGACCTCGGCAGGGCCGAAAAACTGTTTTTT
J: TRBJ1-4; D: -; size: -; V: TRBV6-1; CDR3: CASSPVGINEKLFF; DNA: TGTGCCAGCTCCCCCGTCGGGATTAATGAAAAACTGTTTTTT
J: TRBJ1-5; D: -; size: many; V: TRBV29-1; CDR3: CSVSRDYNQPQHF; DNA: TGCAGCGTCTCCCGGGACTACAATCAGCCCCAGCATTTT
J: TRBJ1-1; D: -; size: -; V: TRBV4-3; CDR3: CASSQDGGQLNTEAFF; DNA: TGCGCCAGCAGCCAGGACGGGGGACAACTGAACACTGAAGCTTTCTTT
J: TRBJ2-5; D: TRBD2; size: -; V: TRBV24-1; CDR3: CATSDPQNSGRPGETQYF; DNA: TGTGCCACCAGTGACCCCCAGAATAGCGGGAGACCTGGGGAGACCCAGTACTTC
J: TRBJ1-4; D: TRBD1; size: few; V: TRBV7-9; CDR3: CASSLEGAGEKLFF; DNA: TGTGCCAGCAGCTTAGAGGGGGCCGGTGAAAAACTGTTTTTT